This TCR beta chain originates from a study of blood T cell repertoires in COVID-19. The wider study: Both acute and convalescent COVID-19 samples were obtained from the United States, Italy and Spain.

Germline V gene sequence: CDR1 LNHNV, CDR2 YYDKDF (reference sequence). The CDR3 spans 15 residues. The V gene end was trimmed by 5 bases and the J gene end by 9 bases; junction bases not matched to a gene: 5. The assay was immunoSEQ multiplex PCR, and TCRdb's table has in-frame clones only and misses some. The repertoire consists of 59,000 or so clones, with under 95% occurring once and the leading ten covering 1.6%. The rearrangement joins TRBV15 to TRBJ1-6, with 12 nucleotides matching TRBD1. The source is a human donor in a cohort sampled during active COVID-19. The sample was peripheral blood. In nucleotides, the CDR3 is TGTGCCACCAGCCCGGGACAGGGGGCGTTTTCACCCCTCCACTTT. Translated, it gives CATSPGQGAFSPLHF.